This T cell receptor beta chain derives from a study of regulatory T cells in long-lasting Graves disease. Building of the TCR beta libraries involved iRepertoire HTBI primers and Arm-PCR of CDR3 regions. TCRdb redid the calling of the multiplex PCR reads with MiXCR, one entry per CDR3 protein. The table lists approximately 400,000 distinct CDR3 sequences, 15% of them singletons. Time point here: newly diagnosed GD, antithyroid drugs for less than 3 months. Following extraction of RNA from PBMCs, that RNA was used to make the TCR library. EDTA tubes received about 10 milliliters of collected peripheral blood. These data were also filed under a second study, of T cells in Graves' hyperthyroidism and ophthalmopathy.

The source was peripheral blood mononuclear cells (PBMCs), collected at new diagnosis, from a patient treated with antithyroid drugs. The receptor comes from a woman in her thirties or forties with Graves disease.

The CDR3 DNA is TGCAGTGCTTTTAGCGGGAACGCCTACGAGCAGTACTTC. Translating gives CSAFSGNAYEQYF. V and J are TRBV20-1 and TRBJ2-7; 8 nucleotides agree with TRBD2. The CDR3 contains 13 residues. V lost 5 bases and J lost 2; bases outside the gene matches: 5. The germline gives CDR1 DFQATT, CDR2 SNEGSKA (reference sequence).